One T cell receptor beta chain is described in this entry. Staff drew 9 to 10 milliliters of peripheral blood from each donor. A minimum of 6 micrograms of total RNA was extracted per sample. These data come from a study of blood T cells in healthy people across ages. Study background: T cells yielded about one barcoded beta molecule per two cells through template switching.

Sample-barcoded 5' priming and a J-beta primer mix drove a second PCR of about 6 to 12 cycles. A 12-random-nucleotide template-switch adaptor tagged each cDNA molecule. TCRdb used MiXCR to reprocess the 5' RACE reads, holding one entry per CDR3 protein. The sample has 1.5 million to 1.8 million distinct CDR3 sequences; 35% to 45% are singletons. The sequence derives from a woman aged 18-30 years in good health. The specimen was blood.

CDR3 in DNA: TGTGCCAGCACGGCGGGACTTGGCTACACCTTC. Protein product: CASTAGLGYTF. The chain has TRBV9 and TRBJ1-2; maybe TRBD1 (5 bases). Trimming took 6 bases from V and 7 from J, leaving 10 bases between them. This CDR3 has 11 amino acids. CDR1 is SGDLS and CDR2 is YYNGEE in the germline V gene.